The rows below give T cell receptor beta chains drawn from one sample of a study of regulatory T cells in long-lasting Graves disease. TCRdb reanalysed the multiplex PCR reads using MiXCR and keeps one entry per CDR3 protein. The sample contains 700,000 or so distinct CDR3 sequences, 30% of which appear only once. This material consisted of peripheral blood mononuclear cells (PBMCs), taken when the disease was refractory, from a patient treated with antithyroid drugs. The source of these receptors is a female donor with Graves disease. The CDR3 runs from the conserved cysteine through the conserved F or W. D genes are given only for firm matches. Not every row has a clone size; where given, it reads once, few, many or a size class.

>TRBV5-1|TRBJ1-2|15|.|.
CASSLGTLKSEGYTF
TGCGCCAGCAGCTTGGGAACCCTAAAATCGGAAGGCTACACCTTC
>TRBV6-5|TRBJ1-1|14|.|many
CASSWASGRRRAFF
TGTGCCAGCAGTTGGGCCAGTGGGCGGCGGAGAGCTTTCTTT
>TRBV2|TRBJ1-5|15|.|few
CASSDSIGGNQPQHF
TGTGCCAGCAGTGATTCTATAGGGGGGAATCAGCCCCAGCATTTT
>TRBV7-9|TRBJ1-2|16|.|few
CASSSTDSLANYGYTF
TGTGCCAGCAGCTCCACGGACAGCCTCGCTAACTATGGCTACACCTTC
>TRBV5-1|TRBJ2-1|14|TRBD2|.
CASSLRAGVNEQFF
TGCGCCAGCAGCTTGCGGGCGGGAGTCAATGAGCAGTTCTTC
>TRBV6-1|TRBJ1-5|16|TRBD1|few
CASSPRGRGDQQPQHF
TGTGCCAGCAGTCCACGAGGCAGGGGGGATCAACAGCCCCAGCATTTT
>TRBV12-3/TRBV12-4|TRBJ2-7|16|.|.
CASSLKVLAPLYEQYF
TGTGCCAGCAGTTTGAAGGTCCTAGCGCCCCTTTACGAGCAGTACTTC
>TRBV30|TRBJ1-4|13|TRBD1|.
CASRGTGYEKLFF
TGTGCCTCGAGGGGGACAGGGTATGAAAAACTGTTTTTT
>TRBV27|TRBJ2-7|15|TRBD1|.
CASRLGGQGPYEQYF
TGTGCCAGCAGACTTGGTGGACAGGGGCCCTACGAGCAGTACTTC
>TRBV5-1|TRBJ2-2|13|.|.
CASSETVGGELFF
TGCGCCAGCAGCGAAACAGTGGGCGGGGAGCTGTTTTTT
>TRBV27|TRBJ2-5|16|TRBD1|many
CASSPRVTGVQETQYF
TGTGCCAGCAGTCCCCGTGTGACAGGGGTACAAGAGACCCAGTACTTC
>TRBV15|TRBJ2-1|16|.|few
CATSRGYLSSYNEQFF
TGTGCCACCAGCAGAGGCTACCTCAGCTCCTACAATGAGCAGTTCTTC
>TRBV6-9|TRBJ1-1|12|.|few
CASSYGATEAFF
TGTGCCAGCAGTTATGGAGCCACTGAAGCTTTCTTT
>TRBV5-1|TRBJ1-2|14|.|few
CASSLSFGDGGYTF
TGCGCCAGCAGCTTGTCTTTCGGGGACGGTGGCTACACCTTC
>TRBV20-1|TRBJ1-6|14|.|once
CSASKDGYNSPLHF
TGCAGTGCTTCAAAGGACGGATATAATTCACCCCTCCACTTT
>TRBV5-1|TRBJ1-2|15|.|few
CASSLVSVTNYGYTF
TGCGCCAGCAGCTTGGTGTCAGTGACTAACTATGGCTACACCTTC
>TRBV28|TRBJ2-7|14|.|.
CASSLTEGRYERYF
TGTGCCAGCAGCTTAACAGAAGGCCGCTACGAGCGGTACTTC
>TRBV30|TRBJ1-1|13|TRBD1|.
CAGDRGHGTEAFF
TGTGCCGGCGACAGGGGGCATGGGACTGAAGCTTTCTTT
>TRBV14|TRBJ2-7|13|.|.
CASSQVRGYEQYF
TGTGCCAGCAGCCAGGTCAGGGGCTACGAGCAGTACTTC
>TRBV29-1|TRBJ1-2|11|.|many
CSAQGGYGYTF
TGCAGCGCCCAAGGGGGCTATGGCTACACCTTC
>TRBV6-2/TRBV6-3|TRBJ2-2|15|TRBD1|.
CASSYGDRVTGELFF
TGTGCCAGCAGTTACGGGGACAGGGTCACCGGGGAGCTGTTTTTT
>TRBV28|TRBJ1-1|15|.|.
CASSLGGLTNTEAFF
TGTGCCAGCAGTCTAGGGGGACTCACGAACACTGAAGCTTTCTTT
>TRBV12-3/TRBV12-4|TRBJ1-1|17|.|many
CASSFDTGRPLNTEAFF
TGTGCCAGCAGTTTCGACACAGGGAGGCCCCTGAACACTGAAGCTTTCTTT
>TRBV19|TRBJ1-2|13|.|.
CASSRGRTYGYTF
TGTGCCAGTAGTAGGGGACGGACCTATGGCTACACCTTC
>TRBV12-3/TRBV12-4|TRBJ1-1|13|.|many
CASSFQGAMGAFF
TGTGCCAGCAGTTTCCAGGGCGCCATGGGGGCTTTCTTT
>TRBV6-1|TRBJ1-1|12|.|few
CATGRMNTEAFF
TGTGCCACCGGCCGAATGAACACTGAAGCTTTCTTT
>TRBV11-2|TRBJ2-1|13|TRBD2|.
CASSLGGEGLASF
TGTGCCAGCAGCTTAGGGGGGGAGGGACTAGCGAGTTTC
>TRBV7-6|TRBJ1-4|17|.|.
CASSLGAGRATNEKLFF
TGTGCCAGCAGCTTAGGAGCAGGGCGGGCAACTAATGAAAAACTGTTTTTT
>TRBV19|TRBJ1-1|14|.|few
CASSIEGGNTEAFF
TGTGCCAGTAGTATTGAAGGAGGGAACACTGAAGCTTTCTTT
>TRBV3-1|TRBJ1-1|17|.|once
CASSQDVGTIMNTEAFF
TGTGCCAGCAGCCAAGATGTGGGGACAATCATGAACACTGAAGCTTTCTTT
>TRBV3-1|TRBJ2-7|12|.|few
CASSQLEYEQYF
TGTGCCAGCAGCCAACTAGAATACGAGCAGTACTTC
>TRBV7-9|TRBJ2-5|23|TRBD2|.
CASSRLRTGGLAGGPGRQETQYF
TGTGCCAGCAGCCGCCTCCGGACAGGGGGACTAGCGGGAGGGCCTGGGCGCCAAGAGACCCAGTACTTC
>TRBV2|TRBJ2-5|12|.|few
CASSESSETQYF
TGTGCCAGCAGTGAGTCCAGCGAGACCCAGTACTTC
>TRBV20-1|TRBJ2-5|14|.|few
CSATPRLVFETQYF
TGCAGTGCAACGCCCCGTCTTGTGTTCGAGACCCAGTACTTC
>TRBV28|TRBJ1-2|15|TRBD1|.
CASRKPGTVNYGYTF
TGTGCCAGCAGAAAACCCGGGACAGTAAACTATGGCTACACCTTC
>TRBV20-1|TRBJ2-7|13|TRBD2|once
CSAAPGGGYEQYF
TGCAGTGCTGCCCCCGGGGGAGGGTACGAGCAGTACTTC
>TRBV6-1|TRBJ2-1|15|TRBD1|.
CATTQKGADNNEQFF
TGTGCCACCACCCAGAAGGGGGCGGATAACAATGAGCAGTTCTTC
>TRBV2|TRBJ1-4|14|.|many
CASSEAGINEKLFF
TGTGCCAGCAGTGAAGCAGGGATTAATGAAAAACTGTTTTTT
>TRBV27|TRBJ2-7|11|TRBD1|few
CATWDSYEQYF
TGTGCCACCTGGGACAGTTACGAGCAGTACTTC
>TRBV6-4|TRBJ1-2|15|.|.
CAGSPMGVINYGYTF
TGTGCCGGCAGCCCGATGGGGGTTATCAACTATGGCTACACCTTC
>TRBV28|TRBJ2-1|16|TRBD2|.
CASRRLAGGLDNEQFF
TGTGCCAGCAGGAGACTAGCGGGAGGCCTAGACAATGAGCAGTTCTTC
>TRBV29-1|TRBJ1-1|14|.|.
CSVGGGQKNTEAFF
TGCAGCGTTGGGGGGGGGCAGAAGAACACTGAAGCTTTCTTT